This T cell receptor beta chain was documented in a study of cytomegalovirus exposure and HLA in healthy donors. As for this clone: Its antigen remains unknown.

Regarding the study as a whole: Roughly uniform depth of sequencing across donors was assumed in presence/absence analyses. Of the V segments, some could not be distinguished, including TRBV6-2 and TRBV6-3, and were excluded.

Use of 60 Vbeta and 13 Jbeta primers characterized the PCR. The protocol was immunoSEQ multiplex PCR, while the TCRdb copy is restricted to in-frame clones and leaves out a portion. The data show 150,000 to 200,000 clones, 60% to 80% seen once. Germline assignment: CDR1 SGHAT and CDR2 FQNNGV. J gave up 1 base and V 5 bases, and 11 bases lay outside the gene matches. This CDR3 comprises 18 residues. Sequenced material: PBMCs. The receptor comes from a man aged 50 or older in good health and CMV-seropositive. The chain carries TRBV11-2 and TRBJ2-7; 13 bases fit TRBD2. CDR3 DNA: TGTGCCAGCAGCGGCATGACTAGCGGGGGGTCCCTTTCCTACGAGCAGTACTTC. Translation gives CASSGMTSGGSLSYEQYF.